Detailed here is one TCR beta chain. Its antigen is still unknown. Base-call qualities are not available, and no considerably larger clone is one nucleotide away. For the CD8 naive samples, CD45RO-negative cells were positively selected for CCR7, yielding a CD45RA+CCR7+ population from which TemRA cells were excluded. Donors were healthy HIV-negative adults with no recently reported acute infections or vaccinations. Every donor was a Caucasian adult residing in Nashville, Tennessee, USA. After blood collection by leukapheresis, PBMCs were isolated using Ficoll-Histopaque density gradient centrifugation and then cryopreserved in the vapor phase of liquid nitrogen. Analytical flow cytometry was used to check the purity and quantity of each magnetically sorted T cell population. Genomic DNA was isolated from each sorted fraction and quantified by UV absorbance on a Nanodrop 2000c. CDR1 and CDR2, per the germline V gene, are SGHTA and FQGNSA. Between the V and J ends, shortened by 1 base and 7 bases respectively, the junction contains 20 bases. From the cysteine through the phenylalanine, the CDR3 covers 16 amino acids. This entry keeps only the CDR3 DNA: 48 bases, framed from base 1.

The data belong to a study of shared clonotypes between healthy human individuals (dated by TCRdb to 2019 to 2021). Regarding the research as a whole: A couple of women and three men aged 18 to 49 years were included in the cohort. Per donor, leukapheresis produced somewhere between about 0.9 and 10 billion PBMCs. The study deeply sequenced blood TCR repertoires of about five healthy adults to estimate repertoire size and the extent of clonotype sharing between individuals. To increase sequencing depth and limit assay-specific biases, different laboratories used diverse techniques to prepare libraries and sequence TCR repertoires. For each donor, CD4 naive and CD4 memory were each run on three plates, CD8 naive on two plates, and CD8 memory on one plate.

Using the deep immunoSEQ assay, multiplex PCR amplified TCR CDR3 regions from genomic DNA. Extracted genomic DNA from each cell subset was distributed evenly across all wells of several immunoSEQ 96-well plates, and each plate was treated as a replicate. For sorted subsets, each replicate PCR was loaded with 200 to 250 ng genomic DNA, equivalent to 30,000 or so T cell genomes. Purified libraries were measured with a Qubit 3.0 fluorometer, size-checked on a Bioanalyzer 2100, and measured again with the KAPA Library Quantification kit. Every immunoSEQ 96-well plate was sequenced on a dedicated single-read 150-cycle Illumina NextSeq 550 flow cell. The published analysis was carried out like this. The immunoSEQ output contained only junctional sequences without quality scores, so filtering could not match that applied to full-length reads. To assign V/J genes and CDR3, sequences were annotated against IMGT germline references using PyIR, a Python wrapper for IgBLAST v1.9. Reads with weak V/J assignments (E-value above 1e-6), missing CDR3, stop codons, out-of-frame junctions, or ambiguous translated residues were removed. V3J clonotypes were defined as sequences sharing an identical inferred V gene, J gene, and CDR3 amino acid sequence. The percentage overlap between two repertoires was calculated by dividing the number of shared unique clonotypes by the size of the smaller repertoire. Three approaches were used to assess repertoire richness: RTK rarefaction, the Chao1 estimator, and Recon v2.1 estimates of unobserved clonotypes. OLGA was used to compute generation probabilities for all TCRbeta clonotypes that the gDNA method yielded from four donors. As stored in TCRdb, this immuneACCESS dataset retains in-frame rearrangements with V and J assigned. A fraction of the clones does not appear; measured against another copy, unresolved V genes explain less than half of the discrepancy, and the remainder lacks a known reason. That table is the source of V, J and clone size, and D and trimming were worked out from the DNA. The sample table contains approximately 600,000 clones; only one count was recorded for roughly 95% of them. The ten largest account for approximately 0.11% of the sample.

What the study reported, not specific to this receptor: Clonotypes shared by all four sorted-subset donors showed higher generation probabilities than non-shared clonotypes. Naive subsets generally had larger estimated clonotype richness than memory subsets did. Even with the large sequencing depth, rarefaction of the sorted-subset datasets indicated that sequencing was incomplete. Sampling was restricted to blood, and TCR repertoires in tissues likely differ from the TCR repertoires found in blood. Across a handful of donors, around 5.4% of naive CD4, roughly 3.5% of naive CD8, under 2.5% of memory CD4, and approximately 0.42% of memory CD8 clonotypes were shared. The genetic and exposure-history diversity represented was limited by the small number of donors. Pairwise subsampling indicated that sequencing depth was expected to affect the degree of clonotype sharing among donors.

Material: naive CD8+ T cells sorted from blood. The cell subset or site label of this sample denotes: CD45RA+CCR7+. This sequence was found in a woman in her 30s in good health. In this chain, TRBV7-2 is recombined with TRBJ2-7, with TRBD2 tentatively as D gene (6 bases match). The DNA sequence is as follows: TGTGCCAGCAGCTTAGGAGGGTTCCGGGGGATACATGAGCAGTACTTC. Its protein is CASSLGGFRGIHEQYF.